Below are 13 T cell receptor beta chains sequenced from a single sample in a study of blood T cell repertoires in COVID-19. Clones were sequenced by immunoSEQ multiplex PCR, and TCRdb holds only the in-frame ones, with some missing. The sample shows approximately 190,000 clones, around nine tenths of them seen only once. The sequenced sample was peripheral blood. These receptor sequences come from a woman aged 40 to 50 who had recovered from COVID-19.

The gene calls are TRBV5-1 and TRBJ2-3; 11 nucleotides align to TRBD2. CDR1 SGHRS and CDR2 YFSETQ come from the germline V gene. After removal of 8 bases from V and 3 bases from J, the junction contained 8 bases not matched to a gene. This CDR3 contains 15 residues. This CDR3 reads CASKLAGVGTDTQYF. The CDR3 DNA is TGCGCCAGTAAACTAGCGGGAGTTGGGACAGATACGCAGTATTTT.

This rearrangement joins TRBV5-1 to TRBJ2-7, with D tentatively TRBD2 (5 bases). V lost 8 bases to trimming and J lost 2 bases, with 14 bases between them. CDR1 is SGHRS and CDR2 is YFSETQ in the germline V gene. The CDR3 spans 13 residues. CDR3 in amino acids: CASCPEDPYEQYF. The CDR3 DNA reads as TGCGCCAGTTGCCCGGAGGACCCCTACGAGCAGTACTTC. Full variable domain (remainder filled in from reference TRBV5-1 and TRBJ2-7): KAGVTQTPRYLIKTRGQQVTLSCSPISGHRSVSWYQQTPGQGLQFLFEYFSETQRNKGNFPGRFSGRQFSNSRSEMNVSTLELGDSALYLCASCPEDPYEQYFGPGTRLTVT.

The rearrangement joins TRBV11-2 to TRBJ2-1; D may be TRBD1 (5 bases). This CDR3 region has 14 residues. Trimming stripped 1 base from V and 6 bases from J, with 10 bases between. The germline CDR1 and CDR2 sequences are SGHAT and FQNNGV. The CDR3 protein is CASSLVQGGNEQFF. The CDR3, as DNA: TGTGCCAGCAGCTTAGTTCAGGGCGGCAATGAGCAGTTCTTC.

V usage is TRBV29-1 and J usage is TRBJ2-3, with 13 bases matching TRBD2. The CDR3 is made up of 17 amino acids. The J segment lost 3 bases and the V segment lost 1 base, leaving 7 bases of the junction unmatched. Germline CDR1 reads SQVTM; CDR2 reads ANQGSEA. The CDR3 protein is CSVEALRTSGRTDTQYF. CDR3 DNA sequence: TGCAGCGTTGAAGCCCTTAGGACTAGCGGGAGAACAGATACGCAGTATTTT.

V is TRBV6-5 and J is TRBJ2-1, with a possible D match to TRBD1 (6 bases). V was pared by 6 bases and J by 6 bases, with 18 bases between. The CDR3 has 15 residues. CDR1 is MNHEY, CDR2 SVGAGI, per germline. CDR3 DNA sequence: TGTGCCAGCAGGCCTGGGGGCACACCTGTCAATGAGCAGTTCTTC. Translation: CASRPGGTPVNEQFF.

This clone was seen just once. The chain links TRBV7-8 to TRBJ2-1, with TRBD2 matching over 8 bases. J gave up 5 bases and V 5 bases, and 14 bases lay outside the gene matches. CDR3 length equals 17 residues. Germline CDR1 reads SGHVS; CDR2 reads FQNEAQ. Here the CDR3 reads CASSLDQTSERHNEQFF. The CDR3 DNA is TGTGCCAGCAGCCTCGACCAGACTAGCGAGAGACACAATGAGCAGTTCTTC. The variable domain in full, completed from reference TRBV7-8 and TRBJ2-1, reads GAGVSQSPRYKVAKRGQDVALRCDPISGHVSLFWYQQALGQGPEFLTYFQNEAQLDKSGLPSDRFFAERPEGSVSTLKIQRTQQEDSAVYLCASSLDQTSERHNEQFFGPGTRLTVL.

The chain employs TRBV27 and TRBJ2-3, with 9 bases identical to TRBD1. Germline CDR1 is MNHEY and CDR2 is SMNVEV (reference sequence). The ends lost 0 bases at V and 1 base at J; junction bases unmatched: 17. The CDR3 extends over 21 amino acids. CDR3 residues: CASSLSFGGQGPSGRTDTQYF. The CDR3 DNA reads as TGTGCCAGCAGTTTATCTTTCGGCGGACAGGGGCCCTCGGGGCGCACAGATACGCAGTATTTT.

This clone has just one count. This chain's CDR3 is CASSPSGQGVDTF. The DNA of the CDR3 is TGTGCCAGCAGCCCATCGGGACAGGGCGTAGACACCTTC. V is TRBV7-8 and J is TRBJ1-2; TRBD1 agrees at 9 bases. The junction had 10 bases not matched to a gene; V was cut back by 5 bases and J by 12 bases. The CDR3 sequence is 13 residues long. Germline CDR1 SGHVS, CDR2 FQNEAQ.

The chain has TRBV19 and TRBJ1-5, with 7 bases fitting TRBD1. From germline, CDR1 is LNHDA and CDR2 SQIVND (reference sequence). The CDR3 length is 15 residues. V lost 5 bases and J lost 0; bases outside the gene matches: 4. CDR3 protein: CASSDGTDSNQPQHF. CDR3 coding DNA: TGTGCCAGTAGTGACGGGACAGATAGCAATCAGCCCCAGCATTTT. The full variable domain, in which reference TRBV19 and TRBJ1-5 provide the parts outside the CDR3, is DGGITQSPKYLFRKEGQNVTLSCEQNLNHDAMYWYRQDPGQGLRLIYYSQIVNDFQKGDIAEGYSVSREKKESFPLTVTSAQKNPTAFYLCASSDGTDSNQPQHFGDGTRLSIL.

The J gene is TRBJ1-5, the V gene TRBV4-1; D call uncertain. Germline V gene sequence: CDR1 MGHRA, CDR2 YSYEKL. Trimming pared 0 bases from V and 6 bases from J, leaving 15 bases between. The CDR3 has 16 residues. DNA of the CDR3: TGCGCCAGCAGCCAAGAGGGCAGCTACCTCCTTCAGCCCCAGCATTTT. Translated: CASSQEGSYLLQPQHF.

This clone appeared a few times. V usage is TRBV5-1 and J usage is TRBJ2-1, with 10 bases that match TRBD2. J gave up 9 bases and V 0 bases, and 12 bases lay outside the gene matches. The CDR3 consists of 17 residues. Germline V gene data show CDR1 as SGHRS and CDR2 as YFSETQ. CDR3 loop: CASSLVLAGAGVSEQFF. The CDR3 region has the DNA TGCGCCAGCAGCTTGGTGCTAGCGGGAGCGGGGGTGAGTGAGCAGTTCTTC. Variable domain in full (rest from reference TRBV5-1 and TRBJ2-1): KAGVTQTPRYLIKTRGQQVTLSCSPISGHRSVSWYQQTPGQGLQFLFEYFSETQRNKGNFPGRFSGRQFSNSRSEMNVSTLELGDSALYLCASSLVLAGAGVSEQFFGPGTRLTVL.

This clone appeared a single time. The chain combines TRBV7-3 with TRBJ2-3, with no clear D. V lost 5 bases and J 2 bases, leaving 17 bases between the germline ends. There are 16 residues in the CDR3. Germline CDR1 and CDR2: SGHTA and FQGTGA. In nucleotides, the CDR3 is TGTGCCAGCAGCCAGAATTCTCTCGCCAACACAGATACGCAGTATTTT. This encodes CASSQNSLANTDTQYF.

The rearrangement joins TRBV29-1 to TRBJ2-2, with TRBD2 as a possible D gene (5 bases). The CDR3 is made up of 14 amino acids. Trimming took off 4 bases at V and 6 bases at J, with 15 bases between the two ends. The germline V gene encodes CDR1 SQVTM and CDR2 ANQGSEA. The CDR3 loop is CSVGGPPYPGELFF. The CDR3 nucleotides are TGCAGCGTTGGAGGGCCGCCCTACCCCGGGGAGCTGTTTTTT.